This T cell receptor beta chain emerged from a study of Ad26.COV2.S vaccination and SARS-CoV-2 variants. About the study: The donor was enrolled in the Ad26.COV2.S arm of the COV1001 trial.

The repertoire was sequenced with immunoSEQ multiplex PCR; TCRdb's copy has only in-frame clones and lacks some. This table has over 400,000 clones, over 80% appearing once. Treatment reported: around 19 received Ad26.COV2.S at low or high dose, single or two shots; about 5 received placebo; per-sample allocation not given. Sampling occurred on day 63 after the first vaccine or placebo injection. This CDR3 region has 14 residues. V lost 5 bases to trimming and J lost 6 bases, with 14 bases between them. Germline CDR1 SGHTA, CDR2 FQGNSA. The receptor was derived from a person aged 18-60 years who received the Ad26.COV2.S COVID-19 vaccine or a placebo. J is TRBJ1-5 and V is TRBV7-2; no clear D. The sample in question was peripheral blood, obtained in a trial of Ad26.COV2.S vaccine versus placebo. The CDR3 loop is CASSDRAGGQPQHF. CDR3 bases: TGTGCCAGCAGCGATCGGGCTGGCGGTCAGCCCCAGCATTTT.